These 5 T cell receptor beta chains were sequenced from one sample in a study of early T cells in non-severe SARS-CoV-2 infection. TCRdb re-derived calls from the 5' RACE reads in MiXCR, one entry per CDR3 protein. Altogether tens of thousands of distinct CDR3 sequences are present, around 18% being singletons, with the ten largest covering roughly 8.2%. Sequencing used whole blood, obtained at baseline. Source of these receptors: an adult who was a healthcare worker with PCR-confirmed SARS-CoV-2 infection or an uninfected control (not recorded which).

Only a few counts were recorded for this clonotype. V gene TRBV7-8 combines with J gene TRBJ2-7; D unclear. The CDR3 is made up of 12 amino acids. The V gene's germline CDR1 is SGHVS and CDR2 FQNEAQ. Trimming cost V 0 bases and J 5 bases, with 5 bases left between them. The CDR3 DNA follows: TGTGCCAGCAGCTTAGCAGGGCACGAGCAGTACTTC. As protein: CASSLAGHEQYF.

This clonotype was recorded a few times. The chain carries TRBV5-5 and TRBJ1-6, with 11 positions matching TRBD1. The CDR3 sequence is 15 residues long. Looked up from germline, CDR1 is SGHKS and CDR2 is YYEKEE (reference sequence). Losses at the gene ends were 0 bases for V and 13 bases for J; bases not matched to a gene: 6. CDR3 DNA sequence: TGTGCCAGCAGCTTGGAAGGACAGGGGGCGCGTCCCCTCCACTTT. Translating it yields CASSLEGQGARPLHF.

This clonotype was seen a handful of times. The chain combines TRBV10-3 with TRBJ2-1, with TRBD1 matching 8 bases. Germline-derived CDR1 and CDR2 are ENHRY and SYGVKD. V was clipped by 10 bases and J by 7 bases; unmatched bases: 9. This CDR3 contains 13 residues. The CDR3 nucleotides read TGTGCCACCTTGCAGGGGGCGGTAAATGAGCAGTTCTTC. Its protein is CATLQGAVNEQFF.

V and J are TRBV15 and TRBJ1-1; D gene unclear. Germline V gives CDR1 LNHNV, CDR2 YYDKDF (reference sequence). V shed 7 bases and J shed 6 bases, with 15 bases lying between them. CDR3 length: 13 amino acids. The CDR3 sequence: CATITEGESEAFF. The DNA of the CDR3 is TGTGCCACCATCACAGAGGGAGAGTCTGAAGCTTTCTTT.

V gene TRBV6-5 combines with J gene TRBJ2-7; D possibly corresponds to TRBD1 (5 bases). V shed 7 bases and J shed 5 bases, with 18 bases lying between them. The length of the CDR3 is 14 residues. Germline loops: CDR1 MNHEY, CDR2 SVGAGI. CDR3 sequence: CASKRRQGHHEQYF. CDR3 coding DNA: TGTGCCAGCAAAAGGCGGCAGGGTCACCACGAGCAGTACTTC.